These T cell receptor beta chains were read from a single sample in a study of blood T cell repertoires in COVID-19. Produced via immunoSEQ multiplex PCR; TCRdb's table is partial and in-frame only. This sample has a few hundred thousand clones; 65% to 90% occur once, and the top ten carry approximately 2%. The sequencing sample was made of peripheral blood. Receptors were obtained from a man aged 25-40 years with active or convalescent COVID-19. The CDR3 runs from the conserved cysteine through the conserved F or W. A D gene is named only where the DNA matches it firmly. Size tells how often a clone was seen (once, few, many) or the class of an expanded clone, and some rows leave it out.

CDR3 DNA: TGTGCCAGCAGTTCGGTGACAGGCTATCAGCCCCAGCATTTT
CDR3 protein: CASSSVTGYQPQHF
J gene: TRBJ1-5
D gene: -
V gene: TRBV6-5
clone size: -

CDR3 DNA: TGTGCCAGCAGTTACCCGCCAGGGAACCAGCCCCAGCATTTT
CDR3 protein: CASSYPPGNQPQHF
J gene: TRBJ1-5
D gene: -
V gene: TRBV6-6
clone size: -

CDR3 DNA: TGTGCCAGCAGTGAATTGCAGGGGGCCAACAATGAGCAGTTCTTC
CDR3 protein: CASSELQGANNEQFF
J gene: TRBJ2-1
D gene: TRBD1
V gene: TRBV6-1
clone size: few

CDR3 DNA: TGTGCCAGCAGCTTAACGTTCGCTAGCCCAGATACGCAGTATTTT
CDR3 protein: CASSLTFASPDTQYF
J gene: TRBJ2-3
D gene: -
V gene: TRBV7-3
clone size: -

CDR3 DNA: TGTGCCAGCAGAGACAGGTGGGGGGAGACCCAGTACTTC
CDR3 protein: CASRDRWGETQYF
J gene: TRBJ2-5
D gene: -
V gene: TRBV6-5
clone size: -

CDR3 DNA: TGCGCCAGCGCTTCGGGGGACGAGCAGTACTTC
CDR3 protein: CASASGDEQYF
J gene: TRBJ2-7
D gene: -
V gene: TRBV5-1
clone size: once

CDR3 DNA: TGTGCCAGCAGCTCACTGCGGGGGGCACATACGCAGTATTTT
CDR3 protein: CASSSLRGAHTQYF
J gene: TRBJ2-3
D gene: TRBD2
V gene: TRBV7-2
clone size: -

CDR3 DNA: TGTGCCAGCAGCTTACGTTCTCTCGGGGGGCTCGGCTACACCTTC
CDR3 protein: CASSLRSLGGLGYTF
J gene: TRBJ1-2
D gene: -
V gene: TRBV7-2
clone size: once

CDR3 DNA: TGTGCCAGCTCACGGACAAACGCTATCTATAATGAGCAGTTCTTC
CDR3 protein: CASSRTNAIYNEQFF
J gene: TRBJ2-1
D gene: -
V gene: TRBV18
clone size: -

CDR3 DNA: TGTGCCAGCAGCCGACAGGGGGATAAAAATTCACCCCTCCACTTT
CDR3 protein: CASSRQGDKNSPLHF
J gene: TRBJ1-6
D gene: TRBD1
V gene: TRBV6-5
clone size: -

CDR3 DNA: TGTGCCAGCAGCACTAACCGGGGGTACACAGATACGCAGTATTTT
CDR3 protein: CASSTNRGYTDTQYF
J gene: TRBJ2-3
D gene: -
V gene: TRBV7-2
clone size: -

CDR3 DNA: TGCGCCAGTGGACTAGCCCCAGATACGCAGTATTTT
CDR3 protein: CASGLAPDTQYF
J gene: TRBJ2-3
D gene: TRBD2
V gene: TRBV5-1
clone size: once

CDR3 DNA: TGTGCCAGCAGCACCCGACAGGTTCCAGATGGCTACACCTTC
CDR3 protein: CASSTRQVPDGYTF
J gene: TRBJ1-2
D gene: -
V gene: TRBV9
clone size: -

CDR3 DNA: TGCGCCAGCAGCCAGGACAGGGGTAATTCACCCCTCCACTTT
CDR3 protein: CASSQDRGNSPLHF
J gene: TRBJ1-6
D gene: TRBD1
V gene: TRBV4-1
clone size: -

CDR3 DNA: TGTGCCTGGGATGAACATAATGGCTACACCTTC
CDR3 protein: CAWDEHNGYTF
J gene: TRBJ1-2
D gene: -
V gene: TRBV30
clone size: -

CDR3 DNA: TGTGCCAGCACCGACGTGTGGGTAGAGGACGAGCAGTACTTC
CDR3 protein: CASTDVWVEDEQYF
J gene: TRBJ2-7
D gene: -
V gene: TRBV7-9
clone size: -

CDR3 DNA: TGCGCCAGCAGCCAAGATGCGACAGGGGTTCAGCCCCAGCATTTT
CDR3 protein: CASSQDATGVQPQHF
J gene: TRBJ1-5
D gene: TRBD1
V gene: TRBV4-3
clone size: -

CDR3 DNA: TGTGCCAGCAGCTTACCAAGATCTGCCGGGGGGGCCAAAAACATTCAGTACTTC
CDR3 protein: CASSLPRSAGGAKNIQYF
J gene: TRBJ2-4
D gene: TRBD2
V gene: TRBV7-9
clone size: -

CDR3 DNA: TGTGCCAGCAGCATCGGACAGGGCAGCCGAGAGACCCAGTACTTC
CDR3 protein: CASSIGQGSRETQYF
J gene: TRBJ2-5
D gene: TRBD1
V gene: TRBV7-6
clone size: -

CDR3 DNA: TGCGCCAGCAGCCAAGATAACGGCGGGGGGCCCTACAATGAGCAGTTCTTC
CDR3 protein: CASSQDNGGGPYNEQFF
J gene: TRBJ2-1
D gene: TRBD2
V gene: TRBV4-1
clone size: -

CDR3 DNA: TGTGCCAGCAGTTACTCTTTCAGGGTTGGCTACGAGCAGTACTTC
CDR3 protein: CASSYSFRVGYEQYF
J gene: TRBJ2-7
D gene: -
V gene: TRBV6-5
clone size: -

CDR3 DNA: TGTGCCAGCAGCCCGGACAGGGGATCTGGAAACACCATATATTTT
CDR3 protein: CASSPDRGSGNTIYF
J gene: TRBJ1-3
D gene: TRBD1
V gene: TRBV14
clone size: -

CDR3 DNA: TGTGCCAGAAGGGGGGCTACTACCTACGAGCAGTACTTC
CDR3 protein: CARRGATTYEQYF
J gene: TRBJ2-7
D gene: -
V gene: TRBV5-3
clone size: -

CDR3 DNA: TGTGCCAGCAGTTACGCGCCTAGCGGGGGGCCGAACACCGGGGAGCTGTTTTTT
CDR3 protein: CASSYAPSGGPNTGELFF
J gene: TRBJ2-2
D gene: TRBD2
V gene: TRBV6-2/TRBV6-3
clone size: -

CDR3 DNA: TGTGCCAGCAGCGCACGACTAGCGGGGGGGAGCGGAGTTAATGAGCAGTTCTTC
CDR3 protein: CASSARLAGGSGVNEQFF
J gene: TRBJ2-1
D gene: TRBD2
V gene: TRBV9
clone size: -

CDR3 DNA: TGTGCCAGCAGTGAGGAGTTAGCGGAAGAGACCCAGTACTTC
CDR3 protein: CASSEELAEETQYF
J gene: TRBJ2-5
D gene: -
V gene: TRBV2
clone size: -

CDR3 DNA: TGTGCCAGTAGTATAATGATCGGTAGCAATCAGCCCCAGCATTTT
CDR3 protein: CASSIMIGSNQPQHF
J gene: TRBJ1-5
D gene: -
V gene: TRBV19
clone size: -

CDR3 DNA: TGTGCCAGCAGGTCGGGACAGGTAGCTTTCTTT
CDR3 protein: CASRSGQVAFF
J gene: TRBJ1-1
D gene: TRBD1
V gene: TRBV6-5
clone size: -

CDR3 DNA: TGTGCCAGTAATACCGCGGGGACCTCTTCCGAGCAGTACTTC
CDR3 protein: CASNTAGTSSEQYF
J gene: TRBJ2-7
D gene: -
V gene: TRBV19
clone size: -

CDR3 DNA: TGTGCCAGCAGCACTAGCGGGGGGACCTACGAGCAGTACTTC
CDR3 protein: CASSTSGGTYEQYF
J gene: TRBJ2-7
D gene: TRBD2
V gene: TRBV7-8
clone size: few

CDR3 DNA: TGCGCCAGCAGCTTAGAGGGGGCCGTTCTGGAGACCCAGTACTTC
CDR3 protein: CASSLEGAVLETQYF
J gene: TRBJ2-5
D gene: TRBD1
V gene: TRBV5-1
clone size: -

CDR3 DNA: TGTGCCAGCACCTCCACTGGACCGCTTGGCGGGGAAAAACTGTTTTTT
CDR3 protein: CASTSTGPLGGEKLFF
J gene: TRBJ1-4
D gene: -
V gene: TRBV28
clone size: -

CDR3 DNA: TGCGCCAGCAGCCGATACGTAGGGACTAGCGGGCGTGAGCAGTTCTTC
CDR3 protein: CASSRYVGTSGREQFF
J gene: TRBJ2-1
D gene: TRBD2
V gene: TRBV4-1
clone size: -

CDR3 DNA: TGTGCCAGTACCCACGCTAGCGGGGGGGCGGAAGATACGCAGTATTTT
CDR3 protein: CASTHASGGAEDTQYF
J gene: TRBJ2-3
D gene: TRBD2
V gene: TRBV19
clone size: -

CDR3 DNA: TGTGCCAGCAGCGTAGGGACTGACAACCAAGAGACCCAGTACTTC
CDR3 protein: CASSVGTDNQETQYF
J gene: TRBJ2-5
D gene: -
V gene: TRBV7-3
clone size: once

CDR3 DNA: TGTGCCAGCCGACGGGGGGATCCCAATGAGCAGTTCTTC
CDR3 protein: CASRRGDPNEQFF
J gene: TRBJ2-1
D gene: TRBD2
V gene: TRBV18
clone size: -

CDR3 DNA: TGTGCCAGCAGCCAGACAGGTGGAAACACCATATATTTT
CDR3 protein: CASSQTGGNTIYF
J gene: TRBJ1-3
D gene: -
V gene: TRBV14
clone size: -

CDR3 DNA: TGTGCCACCTCCTGGACAGCCTCCTACGAGCAGTACTTC
CDR3 protein: CATSWTASYEQYF
J gene: TRBJ2-7
D gene: -
V gene: TRBV19
clone size: -

CDR3 DNA: TGCGCCAGCAGCTTCGGGACAGGGAACACTGAAGCTTTCTTT
CDR3 protein: CASSFGTGNTEAFF
J gene: TRBJ1-1
D gene: TRBD1
V gene: TRBV5-1
clone size: -

CDR3 DNA: TGTGCCAGTAGTGGGACAGGAAGCACTGAAGCTTTCTTT
CDR3 protein: CASSGTGSTEAFF
J gene: TRBJ1-1
D gene: TRBD1
V gene: TRBV19
clone size: -

CDR3 DNA: TGCGCCAGCAGTGAGTCTACAGGCGCGAACTACGAGCAGTACTTC
CDR3 protein: CASSESTGANYEQYF
J gene: TRBJ2-7
D gene: -
V gene: TRBV10-1
clone size: -

CDR3 DNA: TGTGCCTGGAGGCCCGAGAATTCACCCCTCCACTTT
CDR3 protein: CAWRPENSPLHF
J gene: TRBJ1-6
D gene: -
V gene: TRBV30
clone size: -

CDR3 DNA: TGTGCCAGCAGCCAGGGCAACAATCAGCCCCAGCATTTT
CDR3 protein: CASSQGNNQPQHF
J gene: TRBJ1-5
D gene: -
V gene: TRBV7-3
clone size: -

CDR3 DNA: TGTGCCAGCAGCGTAGGGACAGTGAACACCGGGGAGCTGTTTTTT
CDR3 protein: CASSVGTVNTGELFF
J gene: TRBJ2-2
D gene: TRBD1
V gene: TRBV2
clone size: -

CDR3 DNA: TGTGCCAGCAGCTCAATCCCAGGGGAACATGACGACTATGGCTACACCTTC
CDR3 protein: CASSSIPGEHDDYGYTF
J gene: TRBJ1-2
D gene: -
V gene: TRBV5-4
clone size: -

CDR3 DNA: TGCGCCAGCAGCCAAGAACGACAGCGCGAAGCTTTCTTT
CDR3 protein: CASSQERQREAFF
J gene: TRBJ1-1
D gene: -
V gene: TRBV4-3
clone size: -